This entry features one T cell receptor (beta chain) sequence. Antigen: not known. These data are taken from a study of beta chain features in type 1 diabetes. V was cut by 3 bases and J by 3 bases, with 21 bases left in between. CDR1 is LNHDA and CDR2 is SQIVND in the germline V gene (reference sequence). The CDR3 loop spans 18 amino acids. Study-wide findings and caveats: Shorter TCRB CDR3s, moderately but significantly so, marked every one of the four CD4+ subsets in Type 1 diabetes patients. Patients with type 1 diabetes carried fewer insertions and had more deletions at their VDJ junctions.

As every portion of the isolated RNA was reverse transcribed, the sequencing read expressed TCRB transcripts. Profiled with immunoSEQ multiplex PCR; TCRdb holds only in-frame clones, not every one. The repertoire holds about 290,000 clones, with about 8% as singletons. Using CD45RO/CCR7/CD25/CD127/CD95/CD27, CD4+ naive, central memory, regulatory and stem cell-like memory cells were sorted. The chain links TRBV19 to TRBJ2-4; D call uncertain. The receptor was derived from a woman under 30 in good health. Input material: central memory CD4+ T cells from blood. The CDR3 loop is CASSIYGLSPFDKNIQYF. CDR3 in DNA: TGTGCCAGTAGTATCTATGGCCTGTCTCCTTTTGACAAAAACATTCAGTACTTC. The entire variable domain, with the rest obtained from reference TRBV19 and TRBJ2-4, is as follows: DGGITQSPKYLFRKEGQNVTLSCEQNLNHDAMYWYRQDPGQGLRLIYYSQIVNDFQKGDIAEGYSVSREKKESFPLTVTSAQKNPTAFYLCASSIYGLSPFDKNIQYFGAGTRLSVL.